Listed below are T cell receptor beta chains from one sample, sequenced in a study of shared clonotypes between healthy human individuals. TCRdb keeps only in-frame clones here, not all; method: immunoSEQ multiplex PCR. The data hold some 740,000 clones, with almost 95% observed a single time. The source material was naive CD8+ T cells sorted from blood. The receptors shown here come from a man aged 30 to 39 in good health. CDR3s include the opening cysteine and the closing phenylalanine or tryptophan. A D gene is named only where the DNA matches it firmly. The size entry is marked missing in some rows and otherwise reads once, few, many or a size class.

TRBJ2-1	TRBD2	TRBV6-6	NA	CASSYQGLVMNEQFF	TGTGCCAGCAGTTACCAGGGACTAGTCATGAATGAGCAGTTCTTC
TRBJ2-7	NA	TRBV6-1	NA	CASSLRSWAYEQYF	TGTGCCAGCAGTCTCCGTAGCTGGGCCTACGAGCAGTACTTC
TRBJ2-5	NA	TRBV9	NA	CASSDMIGETQYF	TGTGCCAGCAGCGACATGATAGGGGAGACCCAGTACTTC
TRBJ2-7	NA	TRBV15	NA	CATSRGLPSYEQYF	TGTGCCACCAGCAGAGGGCTGCCCTCCTACGAGCAGTACTTC
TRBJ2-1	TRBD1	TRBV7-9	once	CASSYPYKTGGNEQFF	TGTGCCAGCAGCTACCCCTATAAAACAGGGGGAAATGAGCAGTTCTTC
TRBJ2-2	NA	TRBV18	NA	CASSPGTGPTGELFF	TGTGCCAGCTCCCCTGGCACAGGGCCCACCGGGGAGCTGTTTTTT
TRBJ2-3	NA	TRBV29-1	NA	CSIWPASTDTQYF	TGCAGCATCTGGCCTGCTAGCACAGATACGCAGTATTTT
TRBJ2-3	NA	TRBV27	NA	CASSDSADTQYF	TGTGCCAGCAGTGACTCCGCGGATACGCAGTATTTT
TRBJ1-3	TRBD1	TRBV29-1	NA	CSVTGGNSGNTIYF	TGCAGCGTGACAGGGGGCAACTCTGGAAACACCATATATTTT
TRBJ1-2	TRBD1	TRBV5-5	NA	CASSWDRGADYGYTF	TGTGCCAGCAGCTGGGACAGGGGAGCGGACTATGGCTACACCTTC
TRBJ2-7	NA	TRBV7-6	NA	CASSLAGPPAGWGEQYF	TGTGCCAGCAGCTTAGCGGGCCCCCCGGCCGGATGGGGCGAGCAGTACTTC
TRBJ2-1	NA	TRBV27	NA	CASSLGDQPYNEQFF	TGTGCCAGCAGTTTAGGGGATCAGCCCTACAATGAGCAGTTCTTC
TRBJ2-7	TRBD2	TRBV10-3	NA	CAISAGTSRTYEQYF	TGTGCCATCAGTGCAGGGACTAGCAGAACCTACGAGCAGTACTTC
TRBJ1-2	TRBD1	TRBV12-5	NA	CASGLARDRYSDGYTF	TGTGCTAGTGGTTTGGCCCGGGACAGGTACTCGGATGGCTACACCTTC
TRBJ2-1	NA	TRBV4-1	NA	CASSQVQGGGNEQFF	TGCGCCAGCAGCCAAGTGCAGGGGGGAGGGAATGAGCAGTTCTTC
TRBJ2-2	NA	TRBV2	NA	CASSEVQLDEINTGELFF	TGTGCCAGCAGTGAAGTCCAACTAGATGAGATAAACACCGGGGAGCTGTTTTTT
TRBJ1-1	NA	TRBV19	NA	CASSLRALTEAFF	TGTGCCAGTAGTCTCCGGGCCCTTACTGAAGCTTTCTTT
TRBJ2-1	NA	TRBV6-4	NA	CASSSGISPLNYNEQFF	TGTGCCAGCAGTTCGGGGATTTCCCCACTCAACTACAATGAGCAGTTCTTC
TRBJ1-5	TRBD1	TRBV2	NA	CASSGGPRGHQPQHF	TGTGCCAGCAGTGGGGGCCCCAGGGGGCATCAGCCCCAGCATTTT
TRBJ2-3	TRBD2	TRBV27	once	CASSLAVAGVTDTQYF	TGTGCCAGCAGTTTAGCGGTAGCGGGAGTCACAGATACGCAGTATTTT
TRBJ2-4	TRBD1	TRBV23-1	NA	CASSQPPPTGGDGIQYF	TGCGCCAGCAGTCAACCCCCCCCAACAGGGGGAGACGGCATTCAGTACTTC
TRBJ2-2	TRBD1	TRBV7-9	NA	CASSLKGQGAFGELFF	TGTGCCAGCAGCTTAAAGGGACAGGGGGCGTTCGGGGAGCTGTTTTTT
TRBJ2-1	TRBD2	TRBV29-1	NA	CSVVEFAGDFQNEQFF	TGCAGCGTTGTGGAATTTGCGGGAGATTTCCAAAATGAGCAGTTCTTC
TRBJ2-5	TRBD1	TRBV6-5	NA	CATEGTGRETQYF	TGTGCCACCGAGGGGACAGGCCGGGAGACCCAGTACTTC
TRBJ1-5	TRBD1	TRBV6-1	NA	CASSDRPWGQGSQPQHF	TGTGCCAGCAGTGACAGACCGTGGGGACAGGGGTCTCAGCCCCAGCATTTT
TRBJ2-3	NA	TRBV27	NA	CASSLLWGRTDTQYF	TGTGCCAGCAGTTTATTATGGGGGAGGACAGATACGCAGTATTTT
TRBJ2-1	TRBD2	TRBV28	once	CASRQLAGGLNEQFF	TGTGCCAGCAGACAGCTAGCGGGTGGTTTAAATGAGCAGTTCTTC
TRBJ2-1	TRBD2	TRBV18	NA	CASSPLPGLAGNEQFF	TGTGCCAGCTCACCACTCCCGGGACTAGCGGGGAATGAGCAGTTCTTC
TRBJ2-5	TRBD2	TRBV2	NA	CANRLAGGKETQYF	TGTGCCAACAGACTAGCGGGAGGGAAGGAGACCCAGTACTTC
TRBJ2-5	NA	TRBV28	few	CASSLISGTEYWETQYF	TGTGCCAGCAGTCTCATCTCCGGGACTGAATACTGGGAGACCCAGTACTTC
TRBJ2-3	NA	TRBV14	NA	CASSQDTESWVDTQYF	TGTGCCAGCAGCCAAGATACGGAGTCGTGGGTAGATACGCAGTATTTT
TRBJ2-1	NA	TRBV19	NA	CASTDYSYNEQFF	TGTGCCAGTACGGACTACTCCTACAATGAGCAGTTCTTC
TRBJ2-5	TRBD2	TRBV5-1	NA	CASSPEAGGPGETQYF	TGCGCCAGCAGCCCGGAGGCGGGAGGGCCGGGAGAGACCCAGTACTTC
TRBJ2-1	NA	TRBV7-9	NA	CASSSLTLQEYNEQFF	TGTGCCAGCAGCTCTCTAACCTTACAAGAATACAATGAGCAGTTCTTC
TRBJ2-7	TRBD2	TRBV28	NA	CASSQTSGINEQYF	TGTGCCAGCAGTCAGACTAGCGGGATCAACGAGCAGTACTTC
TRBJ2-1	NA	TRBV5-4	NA	CASTSSLLMGGQGNEQFF	TGTGCCAGCACCAGTTCCCTTCTTATGGGGGGGCAGGGCAATGAGCAGTTCTTC
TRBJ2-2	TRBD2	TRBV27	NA	CASSPGGSGRGELFF	TGTGCCAGCAGTCCAGGAGGTAGCGGGAGGGGGGAGCTGTTTTTT
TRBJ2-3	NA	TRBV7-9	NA	CASSQPGRGTDTQYF	TGTGCCAGCAGCCAACCGGGACGCGGCACAGATACGCAGTATTTT
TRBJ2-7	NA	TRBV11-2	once	CASSFRDPEQYF	TGCGCCAGCAGCTTCCGGGATCCCGAGCAGTACTTC
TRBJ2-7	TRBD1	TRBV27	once	CASSLEGQGSYEQYF	TGTGCCAGCAGTTTAGAGGGACAGGGTTCCTACGAGCAGTACTTC
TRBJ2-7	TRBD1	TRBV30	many	CAWVGIGQGSYEQYF	TGTGCCTGGGTGGGGATCGGACAGGGTTCCTACGAGCAGTACTTC
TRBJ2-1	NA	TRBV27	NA	CASSRYNEQFF	TGTGCCAGCAGCAGGTACAATGAGCAGTTCTTC
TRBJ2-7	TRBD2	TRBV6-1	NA	CASSDLGLAAAYEQYF	TGTGCCAGCAGTGATCTCGGACTAGCGGCCGCCTACGAGCAGTACTTC
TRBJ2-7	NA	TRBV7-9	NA	CASSHSRDGPYEQYF	TGTGCCAGCAGCCACAGCCGGGACGGCCCCTACGAGCAGTACTTC
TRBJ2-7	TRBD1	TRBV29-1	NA	CSVEEVRDSSYEQYF	TGCAGCGTTGAAGAAGTCCGGGACAGCTCCTACGAGCAGTACTTC
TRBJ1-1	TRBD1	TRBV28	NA	CASSFRGGRTEAFF	TGTGCCAGCAGTTTCAGGGGGGGGAGGACTGAAGCTTTCTTT
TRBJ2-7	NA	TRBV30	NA	CAWRRPQDGTYEQYF	TGTGCCTGGAGAAGACCTCAGGACGGAACCTACGAGCAGTACTTC
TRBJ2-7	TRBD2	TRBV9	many	CASSPELGLASEQYF	TGTGCCAGCAGCCCTGAGTTGGGACTAGCAAGTGAGCAGTACTTC
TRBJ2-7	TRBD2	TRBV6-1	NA	CASSEGGRANEQYF	TGTGCCAGCAGTGAAGGCGGGAGGGCTAACGAGCAGTACTTC
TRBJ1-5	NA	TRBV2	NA	CASSRELSSNQPQHF	TGTGCCAGTAGCAGGGAATTGTCGAGCAATCAGCCCCAGCATTTT
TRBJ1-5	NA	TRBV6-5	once	CASSPGYGEPQHF	TGTGCCAGCAGCCCCGGCTACGGGGAGCCCCAGCATTTT
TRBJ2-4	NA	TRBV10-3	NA	CAISESWGSIQYF	TGTGCCATCAGTGAGAGTTGGGGAAGCATTCAGTACTTC
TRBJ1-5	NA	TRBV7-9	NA	CASSSPGVRQPQHF	TGTGCCAGCAGCTCCCCCGGGGTTCGCCAGCCCCAGCATTTT